These 17 T cell receptor beta chains came from one sample sequenced in a study of shared clonotypes between healthy human individuals. Data came from immunoSEQ multiplex PCR; TCRdb stores just in-frame clones and leaves some out. The table has 1,500,000 or so clones, around 98.5% seen once. The sequenced sample consisted of naive CD4+ T cells sorted from blood. The sample's subset: CD45RA+ positively selected. The receptors stem from a man aged 25 to 40 in good health.

This rearrangement joins TRBV7-9 to TRBJ2-7, with 9 bases matching TRBD2. The germline gives CDR1 SEHNR, CDR2 FQNEAQ (reference sequence). V dropped 5 bases and J dropped 3; count of bases not matched to a gene: 20. CDR3 length: 19 amino acids. In DNA, the CDR3 is TGTGCCAGCAGCGCCGGGTTGGGGGTAGTGACTAGCGGAGACTACGAGCAGTACTTC. It yields the protein CASSAGLGVVTSGDYEQYF.

The V gene is TRBV27, the J gene TRBJ1-1; TRBD1 is a possible D gene (5 bases). Germline lookup yields CDR1 MNHEY and CDR2 SMNVEV (reference sequence). Trimming stripped 2 bases from V and 5 bases from J, with 9 bases between. The CDR3 runs to 13 residues. The CDR3 DNA reads as TGTGCCAGCAGTTTACGAGGGGTTACTGAAGCTTTCTTT. This sequence encodes CASSLRGVTEAFF.

The chain has TRBV5-1 and TRBJ1-2; D is uncertain. The CDR3 has 13 residues. V shed 0 bases and J shed 4 bases, with 7 bases lying between them. Germline loops: CDR1 SGHRS, CDR2 YFSETQ. CDR3 residues: CASSLGKSYGYTF. As DNA, the CDR3 is TGCGCCAGCAGCTTGGGAAAGAGCTATGGCTACACCTTC.

This chain links TRBV27 with TRBJ2-5, with 7 bases identical to TRBD1. Losses at the gene ends were 5 bases for V and 2 bases for J; bases not matched to a gene: 8. This CDR3 is built from 15 residues. Germline V lookup: CDR1 MNHEY, CDR2 SMNVEV (reference sequence). The CDR3 bases are TGTGCCAGCAGTGCTCCGGGACAGCCACAAGAGACCCAGTACTTC. This encodes CASSAPGQPQETQYF.

The J gene is TRBJ2-1, the V gene TRBV5-1; possible D gene TRBD2, 5 bases. The CDR3 spans 15 residues. The germline V gene has CDR1 SGHRS and CDR2 YFSETQ. Trimming stripped 0 bases from V and 4 bases from J, with 11 bases between. The CDR3 DNA reads as TGCGCCAGCAGCTTGGTCTCGGAGGCGTACAATGAGCAGTTCTTC. It is translated as CASSLVSEAYNEQFF.

The V and J genes are TRBV11-2 and TRBJ2-7; 8 bases are shared with TRBD2. J lost 7 bases, V lost 5 bases, and 13 bases had no gene match. This CDR3 spans 15 amino acids. CDR1 and CDR2 (germline): SGHAT, FQNNGV. CDR3 loop: CASSTPRGGASEQYF. The CDR3 region has the DNA TGTGCCAGCAGCACCCCCCGGGGGGGAGCATCGGAGCAGTACTTC.

The rearrangement uses TRBV5-4 and TRBJ2-3; the D gene is possibly TRBD2 (5 bases). The germline CDR1 and CDR2 sequences are SGHNT and YYREEE (reference sequence). Trimming shortened V by 4 bases and J by 6 bases, and 12 bases separated the two germline ends. This CDR3 has 13 residues. This chain's CDR3 is CASSNLAQDTQYF. CDR3 coding DNA: TGTGCCAGCAGCAATTTAGCGCAGGATACGCAGTATTTT.

The chain recombines TRBV18 with TRBJ2-1; TRBD2 aligns across 10 bases. The V segment lost 5 bases and the J segment 0 bases; nucleotides outside the gene matches: 7. Germline V CDR1 and CDR2: KGHSH, LQKENI. This CDR3 spans 17 amino acids. As DNA, the CDR3 is TGTGCCAGCTCAATAGGACTAGCGGCGAGCTCCTACAATGAGCAGTTCTTC. Protein product: CASSIGLAASSYNEQFF.

This chain links TRBV6-5 with TRBJ2-7; D call uncertain. Germline V gene sequence: CDR1 MNHEY, CDR2 SVGAGI. V lost 0 bases, J lost 2 bases, and 8 bases lay in between. The CDR3 spans 14 residues. The CDR3 bases are TGTGCCAGCAGTTACTCGAGTGCCGCCTACGAGCAGTACTTC. This gives the protein CASSYSSAAYEQYF.

This clone was seen a single time. The genes are TRBV4-1 and TRBJ1-1, with D perhaps matching TRBD1 (6 bases). This CDR3 has 12 amino acids. Germline loops: CDR1 MGHRA, CDR2 YSYEKL. The ends were cut back, 4 bases at V and 5 bases at J, with 8 bases in the middle. The CDR3 loop reads CASSPQGTEAFF. The CDR3 DNA sequence: TGCGCCAGCAGCCCACAGGGAACTGAAGCTTTCTTT.

This chain connects TRBV28 to TRBJ1-1; no clear D. V was cut by 5 bases and J by 4 bases, with 14 bases left in between. The CDR3 is 14 amino acids. The germline CDR1 and CDR2 sequences are MDHEN and SYDVKM. The CDR3 DNA reads TGTGCCAGCAGTCAGGAGAGTCGCGGCACTGAAGCTTTCTTT. It specifies CASSQESRGTEAFF.

V gene TRBV5-1 combines with J gene TRBJ2-2; D is unclear. CDR1 is SGHRS and CDR2 is YFSETQ in the germline V gene. The germline V and J ends were trimmed by 4 bases and 4 bases, with 17 bases remaining between them. This CDR3 comprises 16 residues. The CDR3 sequence: CASSRNTGSGTGELFF. The CDR3 DNA follows: TGCGCCAGCAGCCGTAACACGGGTTCGGGCACCGGGGAGCTGTTTTTT.

The CDR3 DNA sequence: TGTGCCAGCTCACCCCCCGTTCCGGCAGCCAAAAACATTCAGTACTTC. Protein product: CASSPPVPAAKNIQYF. The V and J genes are TRBV18 and TRBJ2-4; D call uncertain. The CDR3 totals 16 residues. The V end was cut by 3 bases, the J end by 0 bases, with 12 bases between. CDR1 and CDR2 from the germline V gene are KGHSH and LQKENI.

The chain joins TRBV30 to TRBJ1-5; TRBD1 might be the D (6 bases). The CDR3 covers 16 residues. Germline V gives CDR1 GTSNPN, CDR2 SVGIG (reference sequence). V was shortened by 2 bases and J by 3 bases, with 17 bases between the two germline ends. CDR3 nucleotide sequence: TGTGCCTGGAGTATCTCAGGGGCAGGGCACAATCAGCCCCAGCATTTT. Translating gives CAWSISGAGHNQPQHF. The entire variable domain, with the rest obtained from reference TRBV30 and TRBJ1-5, is as follows: SQTIHQWPATLVQPVGSPLSLECTVEGTSNPNLYWYRQAAGRGLQLLFYSVGIGQISSEVPQNLSASRPQDRQFILSSKKLLLSDSGFYLCAWSISGAGHNQPQHFGDGTRLSIL.

The chain uses TRBV28 and TRBJ2-7; a weak D match, TRBD2 (5 bases). The V gene lost 5 bases and the J gene lost 6 bases, with 20 bases spanning the gap. CDR3 length: 15 residues. Germline CDR1 is MDHEN and CDR2 is SYDVKM. The CDR3 DNA follows: TGTGCCAGCAGTCCGGGAACCACAATGGGCCCCGAGCAGTACTTC. The encoded protein is CASSPGTTMGPEQYF.

The rearrangement links TRBV6-1 to TRBJ2-7; 7 nucleotides match TRBD1. The CDR3 contains 12 residues. V lost 5 bases and J lost 6; bases outside the gene matches: 4. Germline values: CDR1 MNHNS, CDR2 SASEGT. The chain's CDR3 is CASSLDRAEQYF. The CDR3 DNA reads TGTGCCAGCAGTCTAGACAGGGCCGAGCAGTACTTC.

The V and J genes are TRBV11-2 and TRBJ2-3; TRBD1 matches 7 bases. The CDR3 is 15 residues long. Germline CDR1 reads SGHAT; CDR2 reads FQNNGV. J gave up 0 bases and V 5 bases, and 5 bases lay outside the gene matches. CDR3 DNA: TGTGCCAGCAGCACCGGGACAGCTAGCACAGATACGCAGTATTTT. Protein: CASSTGTASTDTQYF. The whole variable domain, filled in from reference TRBV11-2 and TRBJ2-3, reads EAGVAQSPRYKIIEKRQSVAFWCNPISGHATLYWYQQILGQGPKLLIQFQNNGVVDDSQLPKDRFSAERLKGVDSTLKIQPAKLEDSAVYLCASSTGTASTDTQYFGPGTRLTVL.